This section outlines one TCR beta chain sequence together with its context. The antigen is unknown. The source of the sample is a study of CD8+ T cells in alopecia areata. Sequencing relied on a cDNA template that was reverse transcribed from extracted RNA. Repertoires were generated with immunoSEQ multiplex PCR, while TCRdb's copy carries only in-frame clones and drops some. The sample lists about 140,000 clones, about three fifths occurring once. This CDR3 has 15 amino acids. CDR1 is LGHNA and CDR2 is YNFKEQ in the germline V gene. Trimming pared 4 bases from V and 3 bases from J, leaving 14 bases between. Study conclusions and caveats: Alopecia totalis/universalis scalp especially showed more expanded CD8+ clones than normal scalp. Although TCR sharing was seen in mice, sharing across patients was less clear, possibly for HLA-related reasons.

Peripheral blood samples and lesional scalp punch biopsies were obtained from alopecia areata patients. PBMC-derived CD4+ and CD8+ T cells were sorted. Sample: CD4+ T cells sorted from blood, taken at week 0. The chain has TRBV4-2 and TRBJ2-3; D could derive from TRBD1 or TRBD2 (6 bases each). This clonotype was sampled from a human donor with alopecia areata. The CDR3 DNA reads TGTGCCAGCAGCCCGGGGGCCGCCGGGACAGATACGCAGTATTTT. It yields the protein CASSPGAAGTDTQYF.